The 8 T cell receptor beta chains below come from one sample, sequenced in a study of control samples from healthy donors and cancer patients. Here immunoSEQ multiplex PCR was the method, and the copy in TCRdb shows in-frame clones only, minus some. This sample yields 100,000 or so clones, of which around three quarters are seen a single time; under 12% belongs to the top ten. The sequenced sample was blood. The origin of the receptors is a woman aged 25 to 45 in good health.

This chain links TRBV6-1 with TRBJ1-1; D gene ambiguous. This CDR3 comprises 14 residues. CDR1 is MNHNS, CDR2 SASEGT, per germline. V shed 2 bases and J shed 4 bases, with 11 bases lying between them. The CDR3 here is CASSELGKSTEAFF. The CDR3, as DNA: TGTGCCAGCAGTGAACTGGGGAAGAGCACTGAAGCTTTCTTT.

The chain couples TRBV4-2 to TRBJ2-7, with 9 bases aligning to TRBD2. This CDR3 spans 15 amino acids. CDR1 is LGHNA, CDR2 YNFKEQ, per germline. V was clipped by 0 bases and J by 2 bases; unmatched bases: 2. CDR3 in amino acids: CASSQDAGGTYEQYF. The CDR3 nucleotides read TGTGCCAGCAGCCAAGACGCGGGGGGGACCTACGAGCAGTACTTC.

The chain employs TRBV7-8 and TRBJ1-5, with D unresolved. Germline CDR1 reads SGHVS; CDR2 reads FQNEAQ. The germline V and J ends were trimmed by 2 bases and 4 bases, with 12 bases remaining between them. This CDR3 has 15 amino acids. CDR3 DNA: TGTGCCAGCAGCTTAACCGGGGAGACTAATCAGCCCCAGCATTTT. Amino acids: CASSLTGETNQPQHF.

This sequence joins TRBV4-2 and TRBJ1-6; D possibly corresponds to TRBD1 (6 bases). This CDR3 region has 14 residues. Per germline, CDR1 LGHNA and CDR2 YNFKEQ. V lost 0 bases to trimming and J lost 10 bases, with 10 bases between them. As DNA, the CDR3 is TGTGCCAGCAGCCAAGACGGGGGGCTGTCACCCCTCCACTTT. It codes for CASSQDGGLSPLHF.

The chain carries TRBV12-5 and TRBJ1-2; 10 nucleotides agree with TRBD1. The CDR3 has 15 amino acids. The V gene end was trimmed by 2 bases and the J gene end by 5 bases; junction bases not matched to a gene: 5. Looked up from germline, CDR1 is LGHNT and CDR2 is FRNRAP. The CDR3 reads CASGLMTGQGYGYTF. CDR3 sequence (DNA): TGTGCTAGTGGTTTGATGACGGGACAGGGGTATGGCTACACCTTC. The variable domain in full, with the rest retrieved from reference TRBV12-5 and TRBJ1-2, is DARVTQTPRHKVTEMGQEVTMRCQPILGHNTVFWYRQTMMQGLELLAYFRNRAPLDDSGMPKDRFSAEMPDATLATLKIQPSEPRDSAVYFCASGLMTGQGYGYTFGSGTRLTVV.

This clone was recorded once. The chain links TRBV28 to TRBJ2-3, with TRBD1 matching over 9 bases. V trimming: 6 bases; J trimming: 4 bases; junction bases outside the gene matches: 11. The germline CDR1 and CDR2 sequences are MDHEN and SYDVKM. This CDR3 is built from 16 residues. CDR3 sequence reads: CASSPSGQGLADTQYF. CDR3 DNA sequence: TGTGCCAGCAGCCCTTCTGGACAGGGGTTGGCAGATACGCAGTATTTT.

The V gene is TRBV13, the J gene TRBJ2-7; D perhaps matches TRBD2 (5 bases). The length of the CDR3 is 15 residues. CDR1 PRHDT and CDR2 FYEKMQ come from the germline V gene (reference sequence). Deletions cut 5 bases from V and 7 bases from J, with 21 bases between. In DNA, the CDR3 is TGTGCCAGCAGCATTGGAACCACCACTAGTGCTGAGCAGTACTTC. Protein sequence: CASSIGTTTSAEQYF.

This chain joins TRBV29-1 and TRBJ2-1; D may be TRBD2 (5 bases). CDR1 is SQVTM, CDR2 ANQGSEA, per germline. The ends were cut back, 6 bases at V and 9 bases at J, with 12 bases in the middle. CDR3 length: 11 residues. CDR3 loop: CSVGWAGEQFF. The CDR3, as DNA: TGCAGCGTGGGGTGGGCGGGTGAGCAGTTCTTC.